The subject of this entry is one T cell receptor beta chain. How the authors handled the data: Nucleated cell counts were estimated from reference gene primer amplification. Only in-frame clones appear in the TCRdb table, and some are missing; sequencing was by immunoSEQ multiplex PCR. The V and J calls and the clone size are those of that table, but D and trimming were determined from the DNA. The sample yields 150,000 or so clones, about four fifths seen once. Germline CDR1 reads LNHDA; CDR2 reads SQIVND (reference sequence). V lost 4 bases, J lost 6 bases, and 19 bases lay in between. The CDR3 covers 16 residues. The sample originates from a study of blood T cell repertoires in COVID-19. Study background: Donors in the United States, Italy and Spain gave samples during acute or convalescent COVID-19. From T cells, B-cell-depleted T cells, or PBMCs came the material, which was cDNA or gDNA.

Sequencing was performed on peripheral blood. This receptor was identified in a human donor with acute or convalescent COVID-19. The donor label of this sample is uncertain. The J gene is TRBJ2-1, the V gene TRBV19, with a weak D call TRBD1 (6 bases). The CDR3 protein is CASSTSDRWDINEQFF. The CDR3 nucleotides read TGTGCCAGTAGTACCAGCGACAGGTGGGATATCAATGAGCAGTTCTTC.